Listed below are T cell receptor beta chains from one sample, sequenced in a study of blood T cell repertoires in COVID-19. Assay: immunoSEQ multiplex PCR; the TCRdb copy retains only in-frame clones and omits some. The sample lists about 82,000 clones; over 70% were seen once. The sample comprised peripheral blood. The receptors derive from a woman aged 40 to 50 with active or convalescent COVID-19. Each CDR3 is given with its conserved first and last residue. D genes are given only for firm matches. Clone size, where shown, is once, few, many, or a class for clones that have expanded.

v_gene	abundance	j_gene	d_gene	CDR3nt	CDR3aa
TRBV5-4	few	TRBJ1-1	NA	TGTGCCAGCAGCTTCGAGAATGAAGCTTTCTTT	CASSFENEAFF
TRBV7-2	many	TRBJ1-2	TRBD1	TGTGCCAGCACTCCGGACAGGCGATCTAACTATGGCTACACCTTC	CASTPDRRSNYGYTF
TRBV24-1	NA	TRBJ2-6	TRBD1	TGTGCCACCAGTGATCCCGGGACAGGGGGCTCTGGGGCCAACGTCCTGACTTTC	CATSDPGTGGSGANVLTF
TRBV11-2	NA	TRBJ2-1	TRBD1	TGTGCCAGCAGCTTAGATAGGGGACAGCACAATGAGCAGTTCTTC	CASSLDRGQHNEQFF
TRBV10-3	NA	TRBJ1-1	NA	TGTGCCATCAGCGGCATGGGGACTGTGAACACTGAAGCTTTCTTT	CAISGMGTVNTEAFF
TRBV6-2/TRBV6-3	NA	TRBJ2-7	NA	TGTGCCAGCAGTCCGCTGACGACAGGCCGTTCCTACGAGCAGTACTTC	CASSPLTTGRSYEQYF
TRBV3-1/TRBV3-2	NA	TRBJ1-2	TRBD1	TGTGCCAGCAGCCAAGGGGGACAGGGTAGGGGCTACACCTTC	CASSQGGQGRGYTF
TRBV5-1	NA	TRBJ2-5	TRBD1	TGCGCCAGCAGCCCATCGGGACAGCAAGAGACCCAGTACTTC	CASSPSGQQETQYF
TRBV11-3	few	TRBJ2-1	TRBD2	TGTGCCAGCTCACTTAGCGGTAGCGGGAGTTACAATGAGCAGTTCTTC	CASSLSGSGSYNEQFF
TRBV19	NA	TRBJ2-1	TRBD2	TGTGCCAGTAGTCTGTCTAGCGGGAGGCGTTCCAATGAGCAGTTCTTC	CASSLSSGRRSNEQFF
TRBV24-1	NA	TRBJ1-4	NA	TGTGCCACCAGTGACCCCTCGGGTTCTAATGAAAAACTGTTTTTT	CATSDPSGSNEKLFF
TRBV28	NA	TRBJ2-1	TRBD1	TGTGCCAGCAGTTTCCCGGGACAGGCGAGATCACTCTCCTACAATGAGCAGTTCTTC	CASSFPGQARSLSYNEQFF
TRBV12-3/TRBV12-4	NA	TRBJ1-5	TRBD1	TGTGCCACGAACAGGGGTCGGAATCAGCCCCAGCATTTT	CATNRGRNQPQHF
TRBV7-9	once	TRBJ2-1	NA	TGTGCCAGCAGCTTAGTTGCAGGGGTGTTGTACAATGAGCAGTTCTTC	CASSLVAGVLYNEQFF
TRBV23-1	NA	TRBJ2-3	TRBD2	TGCGCCAGCAGTCAATCACCGGGACTAGCGGGAGTCCGGCCTAGCACAGATACGCAGTATTTT	CASSQSPGLAGVRPSTDTQYF
TRBV28	once	TRBJ2-5	TRBD1	TGTGCCAGCAGTTTATTTAGACAGGGTGGACAGACCCAGTACTTC	CASSLFRQGGQTQYF
TRBV27	NA	TRBJ1-6	TRBD1	TGTGCCAGCAGTTTAGGTCTGGGACAGGGCCCGATTCCCCTCCACTTT	CASSLGLGQGPIPLHF
TRBV28	NA	TRBJ2-7	NA	TGTGCCAGCAGACCGAGCTCCTACGAGCAGTACTTC	CASRPSSYEQYF
TRBV1	NA	TRBJ1-1	NA	TGCACCAGCAGCCAGTTATCGTGGCTGAACACTGAAGCTTTCTTT	CTSSQLSWLNTEAFF
TRBV28	NA	TRBJ1-2	NA	TGTGCCAGCAGCACCCAAACTTTGGGCGGCTACACCTTC	CASSTQTLGGYTF
TRBV5-1	once	TRBJ2-5	NA	TGCGCCAGCAGCCCCCTACTCAACCAAGAGACCCAGTACTTC	CASSPLLNQETQYF
TRBV7-2	NA	TRBJ2-1	TRBD1	TGTGCCAGCAGCCCGGACAGGGGTCGCAATGAGCAGTTCTTC	CASSPDRGRNEQFF
TRBV28	NA	TRBJ2-7	TRBD2	TGTGCCAGCAGTTTATCCAGGGGTTTGAGCGGGAGCGACGAGCAGTACTTC	CASSLSRGLSGSDEQYF
TRBV30	once	TRBJ1-2	NA	TGTGCCTGGGCCCAAGGGGGTTATGGCTACACCTTC	CAWAQGGYGYTF
TRBV5-4	NA	TRBJ1-6	TRBD1	TGTGCCAGCAGCTTAGGGACAGGACAAAATTCACCCCTCCACTTT	CASSLGTGQNSPLHF
TRBV27	once	TRBJ2-7	TRBD2	TGTGCCAGCAGTAGCCGGACTAGCGCTTACGAGCAGTACTTC	CASSSRTSAYEQYF
TRBV3-1/TRBV3-2	few	TRBJ1-6	NA	TGTGCCAGCAGCCAAGGGGACATCTTTCTGTATAATTCACCCCTCCACTTT	CASSQGDIFLYNSPLHF
TRBV14	NA	TRBJ1-2	NA	TGTGCCAGCAGCCAAGATTCGGTGAGGGAGGGCTACACCTTC	CASSQDSVREGYTF
TRBV6-4	NA	TRBJ2-5	TRBD1	TGTGCCAGCAGTAGACAGGGTGGACAAGAGACCCAGTACTTC	CASSRQGGQETQYF
TRBV4-2	NA	TRBJ2-5	NA	TGTGCCAGCAGCCAAGATGGACAGAGACAAGAGACCCAGTACTTC	CASSQDGQRQETQYF
TRBV19	NA	TRBJ2-7	NA	TGTGCCAGTAGTCTGGACAGCGGCGGGTACGAGCAGTACTTC	CASSLDSGGYEQYF